This paragraph covers one TCR beta chain sequence. The source of the sample is a study of human T cells and chemical hapten exposure. Sample time point: patch test 3, about 24 weeks after DPC sensitization. Treatment here: therapeutic diphenylcyclopropenone sensitization with weekly scalp DPC. TCRdb reprocessed the RACE reads via MiXCR and lists one record per CDR3 protein. In the table there are over 100,000 distinct CDR3 sequences, around 11% of which are singletons. The CDR3 runs 13 residues. Germline V gene lookup returns CDR1 SGHTA and CDR2 FQGNSA. The V end lost 5 bases, the J end lost 1 base, and 6 bases lay between the germline ends.

The input for sequencing was whole blood, taken in connection with sensitization to the hapten diphenylcyclopropenone (DPC). This receptor was identified in a woman between 50 and 59 years old with alopecia areata. Some clones in this sample may be carry-over from other donors' samples. The rearrangement uses TRBV7-2 and TRBJ1-5, with D unresolved. This CDR3 reads CASSADSNQPQHF. The CDR3 DNA sequence: TGTGCCAGCAGCGCGGACAGCAATCAGCCCCAGCATTTT.